This TCR beta chain is from a study of prognosis after radiotherapy for stage I lung cancer. At the level of the study: Recruiting of stage I non-small cell lung cancer patients into the study occurred between April 2018 and 2019. Adenocarcinoma was the tumor type in approximately twelve patients, squamous cell carcinoma in seven.

It was by two-round multiplex PCR that TCR beta CDR3 was amplified from genomic DNA. Gene-specific TRBV and TRBJ primers were used in PCR round one. TCRdb used MiXCR to reprocess the multiplex PCR reads, holding one entry per CDR3 protein. This table has under 55,000 distinct CDR3 sequences, less than 45% appearing once. With regard to this clonotype: The target antigen is unknown. A much bigger clone sits one base away, suggesting this may be a read error.

Study observations and caveats: Tumor specificity of expanded TCR clones went undetermined.

The CDR3 has 14 residues. The germline V gene has CDR1 MNHNS and CDR2 SASEGT. The sequencing here drew on PBMCs, taken before or after stereotactic body radiation therapy (not recorded which). This rearrangement joins TRBV6-1 to TRBJ1-1, with a possible D match to TRBD1 (6 bases). This clonotype originated in a donor over 45 with non-small cell lung cancer. This chain's CDR3 is CSSSRTGFDTEAFF. CDR3 DNA sequence: TGTTCCAGCAGTCGAACAGGGTTCGACACTGAAGCTTTCTTT.